These 9 T cell receptor beta chains originate from one sample sequenced in a study of T cell clonality in common variable immunodeficiency. TCRdb's copy holds only in-frame clones and misses some; the assay was immunoSEQ multiplex PCR. Recorded here are 35,000 to 55,000 clones, none singletons. Sample: peripheral blood mononuclear cells. These TCRs come from a person aged 18 to 70 in good health.

This clone was seen repeatedly, ten times or more. The read ends 3 residues early relative to the CDR3; the germline J gene fills the gap. The chain links TRBV20-1 to TRBJ2-1, with 10 bases matching TRBD2. Germline CDR1 and CDR2: DFQATT and SNEGSKA (reference sequence). The length of the CDR3 is 14 residues. Trimming removed 6 bases from V and 8 bases from J; junction bases left unmatched: 10. CDR3 loop: CSATASGGRHEQFF. The part of the CDR3 DNA that was read is TGCAGTGCCACCGCTAGCGGGGGTAGGCATGAG.

This clone was detected many times. The CDR3 end is not reached by the read, which stops 3 residues before it; the germline J gene fills it in. This chain uses TRBV2 with TRBJ2-7; TRBD2 agrees at 8 bases. CDR1 and CDR2 (germline): SNHLY, FYNNEI. The CDR3 contains 16 residues. Losses at the gene ends were 6 bases for V and 2 bases for J; bases not matched to a gene: 12. The CDR3 DNA, read in part, is TGTGCCAGCAGCCTCGATGAGCGGGAGCTGACCTACGAG. It codes for CASSLDERELTYE. Given in full, the CDR3 is CASSLDERELTYEQYF.

In this sample, this clone turned up many times. Its ends do not fully match the called genes, so a read error is possible. The observed sequence ends 3 residues before the CDR3 terminus, with the missing tail filled in from the germline J gene. V and J are TRBV4-2 and TRBJ1-2, with D perhaps matching TRBD1 (5 bases). The CDR3 has 14 amino acids. From germline, CDR1 is LGHNA and CDR2 YNFKEQ. The part of the CDR3 DNA that was read is TGCGCCAGCAGCCAAGATAAGGGGCAAGATGGC. This encodes CASSQDKGQDG. The CDR3 in its entirety is CASSQDKGQDGYTF.

Many counts were recorded for this clone. The CDR3 goes on 3 residues after the read ends, and that part is filled in from the germline J gene. The chain has TRBV6-4 and TRBJ2-3; TRBD2 matches at 8 bases. V lost 0 bases and J lost 5; bases outside the gene matches: 10. This CDR3 is built from 17 residues. Germline CDR1 MRHNA, CDR2 SNTAGT. The CDR3 loop is CASSDSTAGGGLDTQYF. CDR3 bases read: TGTGCCAGCAGTGACTCAACGGCGGGAGGAGGATTAGATACG.

This clone was seen at least ten times. The CDR3 end falls 3 residues outside the read, so it is completed with the germline J gene. The rearrangement uses TRBV11-3 and TRBJ2-1, with TRBD2 identical over 7 bases. V shed 3 bases, J shed 9 bases, and the junction held 5 bases outside the gene matches. The CDR3 sequence is 13 residues long. The germline V gene has CDR1 SGHNT and CDR2 YENEEA. CDR3 region: CASSFSGEGEQFF. Incomplete CDR3 DNA: TGTGCCAGCAGCTTCAGCGGGGAAGGTGAG. Looking up the rest from reference TRBV11-3 and TRBJ2-1 gives the full variable domain: EAGVVQSPRYKIIEKKQPVAFWCNPISGHNTLYWYLQNLGQGPELLIRYENEEAVDDSQLPKDRFSAERLKGVDSTLKIQPAELGDSAVYLCASSFSGEGEQFFGPGTRLTVL.

Comments on this clone: Read data end 3 residues before the CDR3 end; the end is taken from the germline J gene. This chain joins TRBV11-3 and TRBJ2-3; maybe TRBD2 (6 bases). The CDR3 is 13 amino acids. Germline CDR1 and CDR2: SGHNT and YENEEA. Trimming shortened V by 5 bases and J by 5 bases, and 11 bases separated the two germline ends. The covered CDR3 bases are TGTGCCAGCAGCCCGGGTAGCGGAGATACG. This encodes CASSPGSGDT. From start to end, the CDR3 is CASSPGSGDTQYF.

The table lists this clone with many counts. Sequencing ends 3 residues short of the CDR3 end; the germline J gene provides the rest. The chain combines TRBV5-6 with TRBJ2-1; 13 bases align to TRBD2. CDR3 length: 15 amino acids. The J segment lost 9 bases and the V segment lost 5 bases, leaving 8 bases of the junction unmatched. Germline CDR1 SGHDT, CDR2 YYEEEE. The DNA read from the CDR3 is TGTGCCAGCAGGTACGGACTAGCGGGAGAAAGTGAG. This translates into CASRYGLAGESE. The whole CDR3 region reads CASRYGLAGESEQFF.

The sample holds many counts of this clone. The read falls 3 residues short of the CDR3 end, and the missing part is taken from the germline J gene. V and J are TRBV2 and TRBJ1-3, with 11 bases identical to TRBD1. V shed 8 bases, J shed 3 bases, and the junction held 9 bases outside the gene matches. Germline CDR1 is SNHLY and CDR2 is FYNNEI. The CDR3 loop spans 16 amino acids. The CDR3 bases that were read are TGTGCCAGCTCAAGGACAGGGGGCGCGTTTGGAAACACC. It yields the protein CASSRTGGAFGNT. The whole CDR3 protein reads CASSRTGGAFGNTIYF.

This clone was detected many times. The CDR3 end falls 3 residues outside the read, so it is completed with the germline J gene. The V call is TRBV7-3, the J call TRBJ1-1, with D possibly TRBD1 on 5 matching bases. The CDR3 extends over 13 amino acids. Germline-derived CDR1 and CDR2 are SGHTA and FQGTGA. V shed 2 bases and J shed 6 bases, with 10 bases lying between them. Incomplete CDR3 DNA: TGTGCCAGCAGCTTAGGAGCAGGGCCTGAA. Protein product: CASSLGAGPE. The full CDR3 reads CASSLGAGPEAFF. Supplemented by reference TRBV7-3 and TRBJ1-1, the full variable domain reads GAGVSQTPSNKVTEKGKYVELRCDPISGHTALYWYRQSLGQGPEFLIYFQGTGAADDSGLPNDRFFAVRPEGSVSTLKIQRTERGDSAVYLCASSLGAGPEAFFGQGTRLTVV.